This T cell receptor (beta chain) was sequenced during a study of cytomegalovirus exposure and HLA in healthy donors. For the study at large: A prior study identified 117 million unique TCR beta sequences from some 180 million T cells.

This clone was observed a single time. Antigen unknown. Study-wide findings and caveats: Rare TCR sequences predominated, though certain public TCRs were found in many donors. Analysis performed later showed TCR beta chains linked to HLA being more clonally expanded than equally common others.

The PCR employed 60 Vbeta primers together with 13 Jbeta primers. The table came from immunoSEQ multiplex PCR; TCRdb's copy has only in-frame clones and leaves some out. The sample carries 55,000 or so clones, nearly 85% recorded once. Germline CDR1 reads SGHTA; CDR2 reads FQGNSA. The CDR3 consists of 14 residues. V shed 1 base and J shed 7 bases, with 11 bases lying between them. The gene calls are TRBV7-2 and TRBJ1-5; D might be TRBD1 (6 bases). The source material was PBMCs. This TCR derives from a man aged 30 to 45 in good health and CMV-seronegative. The DNA of the CDR3 is TGTGCCAGCAGCTTAGAACAGGGAAGCCAGCCCCAGCATTTT. It is translated as CASSLEQGSQPQHF.